The 19 T cell receptor beta chains below all came from one sample that was sequenced in a study of blood T cell repertoires in COVID-19. Profiling relied on immunoSEQ multiplex PCR, and the TCRdb table lists in-frame clones only, not all of them. Here the sample spans 190,000 or so clones, 80% to 90% being singletons. Sequenced sample: PBMCs or T cells enriched from blood (not recorded which). These receptors came from a woman younger than 35 who had recovered from COVID-19.

The gene calls are TRBV6-5 and TRBJ2-7; D possibly corresponds to TRBD1 (6 bases). Per the germline V gene, CDR1 is MNHEY and CDR2 is SVGAGI. V was clipped by 7 bases and J by 3 bases, with 16 bases between them. The CDR3 contains 14 residues. CDR3 sequence reads: CASTGRGPRYEQYF. The CDR3 nucleotides read TGTGCCAGCACCGGCAGGGGCCCGCGCTACGAGCAGTACTTC.

The V call is TRBV2, the J call TRBJ1-5, with 7 bases aligning to TRBD1. Germline loops: CDR1 SNHLY, CDR2 FYNNEI. The junction had 9 bases not matched to a gene; V was cut back by 5 bases and J by 5 bases. The CDR3 runs to 15 residues. The DNA for the CDR3 is TGTGCCAGCAGTACCCAACGGGACAGCCATCAGCCCCAGCATTTT. This translates into CASSTQRDSHQPQHF.

This clone was picked up one time. This chain joins TRBV9 and TRBJ2-3, with 10 positions matching TRBD2. With 7 bases clipped from V and 2 bases from J, the junction kept 7 bases outside the gene matches. This CDR3 has 15 amino acids. Germline V CDR1 and CDR2: SGDLS, YYNGEE. CDR3 sequence: CASSVSGGDTDTQYF. The CDR3 bases are TGTGCCAGCTCTGTCAGCGGGGGGGACACAGATACGCAGTATTTT.

The chain has TRBV6-5 and TRBJ2-7; D might be TRBD1 (5 bases). This CDR3 is built from 13 residues. V was shortened by 7 bases and J by 6 bases, with 16 bases between the two germline ends. Germline lookup yields CDR1 MNHEY and CDR2 SVGAGI. The CDR3 sequence is CASNLNPGREQYF. The CDR3 bases are TGTGCCAGCAATCTCAACCCAGGGCGCGAGCAGTACTTC.

The chain recombines TRBV19 with TRBJ1-5, with 11 bases aligning to TRBD1. This CDR3 has 17 residues. V shed 6 bases and J 2 bases; nucleotides not matched to a gene: 9. CDR1 is LNHDA, CDR2 SQIVND, per germline (reference sequence). The chain's CDR3 is CASRPRDRGYGNQPQHF. CDR3 coding DNA: TGTGCCAGTAGGCCTCGGGACAGGGGGTATGGCAATCAGCCCCAGCATTTT.

This chain links TRBV23-1 with TRBJ2-5, with TRBD1 matching 8 bases. TRBV23-1 is classed as an ORF, of uncertain function. CDR3 length: 15 residues. V shed 4 bases, J shed 4 bases, and the junction held 8 bases outside the gene matches. The DNA of the CDR3 is TGCGCCAGCAGTCTCCAGGGGGCTACGAGAGAGACCCAGTACTTC. Its protein product is CASSLQGATRETQYF.

The gene calls are TRBV28 and TRBJ2-5; perhaps TRBD2 as D (7 bases). V lost 4 bases and J lost 2, with 23 bases in between. This CDR3 region has 18 residues. Germline V CDR1 and CDR2: MDHEN, SYDVKM. In nucleotides, the CDR3 is TGTGCCAGCAGTTCCCTCCGGGGGCGGGGGCGCCCACAAGAGACCCAGTACTTC. Amino acid sequence: CASSSLRGRGRPQETQYF.

The chain uses TRBV11-2 and TRBJ2-7, with TRBD2 matching over 10 bases. Trimming removed 5 bases from V and 7 bases from J; junction bases left unmatched: 17. The CDR3 consists of 17 residues. The germline V gene has CDR1 SGHAT and CDR2 FQNNGV. CDR3 loop: CASSPSRGSGGAWEQYF. The CDR3 DNA reads as TGTGCCAGCAGCCCATCCCGGGGGAGCGGGGGGGCTTGGGAGCAGTACTTC.

The chain is built from TRBV9 and TRBJ2-1; 10 nucleotides agree with TRBD2. The CDR3 covers 13 residues. Per germline, CDR1 SGDLS and CDR2 YYNGEE. Losses at the gene ends were 5 bases for V and 8 bases for J; bases not matched to a gene: 4. Here the CDR3 DNA reads TGTGCCAGCAGGGCTGGGACTAGCGATGAGCAGTTCTTC. As protein: CASRAGTSDEQFF.

This clone was counted a single time. CDR3 sequence (DNA): TGTGCCAGCAGCCGAGGGGGGGCTGAAGCTTTCTTT. This translates into CASSRGGAEAFF. The chain couples TRBV9 to TRBJ1-1, with D possibly matching TRBD1 (6 bases). This CDR3 spans 12 amino acids. In germline, CDR1 is SGDLS, CDR2 YYNGEE. The V end was cut by 4 bases, the J end by 6 bases, with 10 bases between.

V usage is TRBV7-2 and J usage is TRBJ1-1; D unresolved. Germline values: CDR1 SGHTA, CDR2 FQGNSA. V lost 5 bases and J 2 bases, leaving 9 bases between the germline ends. This CDR3 region has 13 residues. This chain's CDR3 is CASSPQSNTEAFF. CDR3 in DNA: TGTGCCAGCAGCCCACAATCCAACACTGAAGCTTTCTTT.

The V call is TRBV7-3, the J call TRBJ1-1; D perhaps matches TRBD1 (6 bases). This CDR3 has 13 residues. V lost 5 bases and J 2 bases, leaving 9 bases between the germline ends. CDR1 and CDR2 from the germline V gene are SGHTA and FQGTGA. CDR3 nucleotides: TGTGCCAGCAGCCTACAGGGTAACACTGAAGCTTTCTTT. Its protein is CASSLQGNTEAFF.

The J gene is TRBJ1-5, the V gene TRBV19; D gene uncertain. Trimming left V 3 bases short and J 1 base short, with 10 bases between. The CDR3 has 15 amino acids. The germline gives CDR1 LNHDA, CDR2 SQIVND (reference sequence). The CDR3 loop is CASSIKAASNQPQHF. CDR3 nucleotides: TGTGCCAGTAGTATCAAGGCGGCGAGCAATCAGCCCCAGCATTTT. Using reference TRBV19 and TRBJ1-5 for the parts outside the CDR3, the full variable domain is DGGITQSPKYLFRKEGQNVTLSCEQNLNHDAMYWYRQDPGQGLRLIYYSQIVNDFQKGDIAEGYSVSREKKESFPLTVTSAQKNPTAFYLCASSIKAASNQPQHFGDGTRLSIL.

This chain links TRBV5-1 with TRBJ2-5; TRBD2 matches at 10 bases. This CDR3 comprises 15 residues. Germline CDR1 is SGHRS and CDR2 is YFSETQ. Germline trimming cut 1 base from V and 0 bases from J; bases unmatched to any gene: 0. This CDR3 is CASSLLAGDQETQYF. As DNA, the CDR3 is TGCGCCAGCAGCTTGCTAGCGGGGGACCAAGAGACCCAGTACTTC.

V is TRBV23-1 and J is TRBJ2-7; D possibly corresponds to TRBD1 (6 bases). TRBV23-1 is flagged as an ORF with uncertain function. Trimming cost V 6 bases and J 5 bases, with 20 bases left between them. The CDR3 extends over 15 amino acids. The CDR3 region has the DNA TGCGCCAGCAGCCAACCCGGGACAACTCCTAACGAGCAGTACTTC. Its translation is CASSQPGTTPNEQYF.

The genes are TRBV12-3 or TRBV12-4 and TRBJ2-5, with D possibly TRBD1 on 6 matching bases. The CDR3 totals 13 residues. Trimming shortened V by 7 bases and J by 4 bases, and 13 bases separated the two germline ends. For the CDR3, the DNA is TGTGCCAGCAAATACAGGGAACTAGAGACCCAGTACTTC. It is translated as CASKYRELETQYF.

This chain links TRBV30 with TRBJ2-3; TRBD2 agrees at 13 bases. V was pared by 5 bases and J by 4 bases, with 9 bases of the junction left unmatched. This CDR3 has 16 residues. Per germline, CDR1 GTSNPN and CDR2 SVGIG (reference sequence). CDR3 nucleotide sequence: TGTGCCTGGGCCACTAGCGGGGGGGCGGTATCAGATACGCAGTATTTT. Amino acids: CAWATSGGAVSDTQYF.

This sequence joins TRBV19 and TRBJ1-1; no definite D call. The germline V gene encodes CDR1 LNHDA and CDR2 SQIVND (reference sequence). The CDR3 length is 16 residues. V lost 7 bases, J lost 0 bases, and 18 bases lay in between. CDR3 sequence: CASNVRGGGMNTEAFF. CDR3 nucleotides: TGTGCCAGTAACGTCCGGGGAGGCGGCATGAACACTGAAGCTTTCTTT.

This chain uses TRBV4-1 with TRBJ1-1; 7 bases are a match to TRBD1. This CDR3 has 16 residues. Per germline, CDR1 MGHRA and CDR2 YSYEKL. J was trimmed by 0 bases and V by 4 bases; bases with no gene match: 8. The CDR3: CASSPILRGMNTEAFF. The CDR3 DNA reads as TGCGCCAGCAGCCCGATTCTCAGGGGGATGAACACTGAAGCTTTCTTT.